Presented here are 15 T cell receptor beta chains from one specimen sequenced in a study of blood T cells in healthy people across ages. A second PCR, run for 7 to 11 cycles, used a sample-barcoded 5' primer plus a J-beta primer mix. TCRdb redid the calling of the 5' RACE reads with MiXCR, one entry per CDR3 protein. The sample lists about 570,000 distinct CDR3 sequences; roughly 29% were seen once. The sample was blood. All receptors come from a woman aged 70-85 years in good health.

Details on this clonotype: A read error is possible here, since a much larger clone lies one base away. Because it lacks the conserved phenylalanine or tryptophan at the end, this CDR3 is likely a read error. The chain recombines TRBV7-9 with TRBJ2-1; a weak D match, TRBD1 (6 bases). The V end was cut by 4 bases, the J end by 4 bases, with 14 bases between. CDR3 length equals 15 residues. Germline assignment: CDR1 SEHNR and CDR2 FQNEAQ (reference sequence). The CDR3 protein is CASSSPRGSYNEQFL. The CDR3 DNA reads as TGTGCCAGCAGCTCGCCCAGGGGCTCGTACAATGAGCAGTTCTTG.

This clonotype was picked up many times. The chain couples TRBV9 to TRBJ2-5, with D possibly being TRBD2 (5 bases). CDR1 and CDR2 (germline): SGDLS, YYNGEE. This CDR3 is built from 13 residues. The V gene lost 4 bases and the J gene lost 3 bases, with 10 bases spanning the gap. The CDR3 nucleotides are TGTGCCAGCAGCCGTACGGGGAAAGAGACCCAGTACTTC. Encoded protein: CASSRTGKETQYF.

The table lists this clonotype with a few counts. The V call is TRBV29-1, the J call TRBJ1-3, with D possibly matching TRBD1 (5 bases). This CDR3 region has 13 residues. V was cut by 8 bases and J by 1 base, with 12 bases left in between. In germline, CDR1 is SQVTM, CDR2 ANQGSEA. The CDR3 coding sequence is TGCAGCACCCTGGACAAATCTGGAAACACCATATATTTT. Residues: CSTLDKSGNTIYF.

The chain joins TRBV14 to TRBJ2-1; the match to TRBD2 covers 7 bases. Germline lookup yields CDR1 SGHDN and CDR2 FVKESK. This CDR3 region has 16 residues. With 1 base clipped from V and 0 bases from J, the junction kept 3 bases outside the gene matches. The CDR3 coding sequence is TGTGCCAGCAGCCAAGTTGGCGGGAGCTCCTACAATGAGCAGTTCTTC. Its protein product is CASSQVGGSSYNEQFF.

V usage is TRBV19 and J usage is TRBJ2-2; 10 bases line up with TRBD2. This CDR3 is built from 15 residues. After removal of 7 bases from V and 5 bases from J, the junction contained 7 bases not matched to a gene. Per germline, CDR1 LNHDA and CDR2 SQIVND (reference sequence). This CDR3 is CASTPASGSTGELFF. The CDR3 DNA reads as TGTGCCAGTACCCCGGCTAGCGGGAGTACCGGGGAGCTGTTTTTT.

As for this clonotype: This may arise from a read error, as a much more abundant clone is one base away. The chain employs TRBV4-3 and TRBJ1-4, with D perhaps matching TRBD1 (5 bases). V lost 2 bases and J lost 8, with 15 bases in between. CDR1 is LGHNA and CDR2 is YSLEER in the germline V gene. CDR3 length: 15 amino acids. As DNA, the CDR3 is TGCGCCAGCAGCCAATCCCCGTGGGGGAGAGAAAAACTGTTTTTT. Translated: CASSQSPWGREKLFF.

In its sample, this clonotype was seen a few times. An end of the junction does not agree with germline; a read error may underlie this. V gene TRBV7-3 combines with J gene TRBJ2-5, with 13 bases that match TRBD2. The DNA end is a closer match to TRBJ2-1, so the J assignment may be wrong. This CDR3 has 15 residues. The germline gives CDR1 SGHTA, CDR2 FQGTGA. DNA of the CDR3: TGTGCCAGCAACTTAGGACTAGCGGGGGCGGGGGAGCAGTTCTTC. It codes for CASNLGLAGAGEQFF.

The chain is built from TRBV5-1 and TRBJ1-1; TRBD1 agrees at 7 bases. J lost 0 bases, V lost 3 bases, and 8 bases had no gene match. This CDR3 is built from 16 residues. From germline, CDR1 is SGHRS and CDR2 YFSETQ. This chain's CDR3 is CASSSGTANMNTEAFF. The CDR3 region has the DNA TGCGCCAGCAGCTCAGGGACAGCAAACATGAACACTGAAGCTTTCTTT.

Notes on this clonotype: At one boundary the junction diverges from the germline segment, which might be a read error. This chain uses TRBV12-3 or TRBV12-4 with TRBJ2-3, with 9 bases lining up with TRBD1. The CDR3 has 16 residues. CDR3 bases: TGTGTCAGCAGTTTATTCAACAGGGGGCGGTGGAATACGCAGTATTTT. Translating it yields CVSSLFNRGRWNTQYF.

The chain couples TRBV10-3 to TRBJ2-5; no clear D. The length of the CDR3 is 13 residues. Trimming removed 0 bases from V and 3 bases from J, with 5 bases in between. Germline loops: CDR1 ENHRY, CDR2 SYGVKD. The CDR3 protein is CAISESGEETQYF. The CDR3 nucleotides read TGTGCCATCAGTGAGTCTGGAGAAGAGACCCAGTACTTC.

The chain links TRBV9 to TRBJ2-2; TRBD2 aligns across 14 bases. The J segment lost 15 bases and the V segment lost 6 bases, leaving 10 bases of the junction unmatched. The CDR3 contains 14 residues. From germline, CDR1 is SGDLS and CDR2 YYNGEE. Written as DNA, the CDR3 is TGTGCCAGCAACGGGGGACTAGCGGGGGCTCACTTGTTTTTT. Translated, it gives CASNGGLAGAHLFF.

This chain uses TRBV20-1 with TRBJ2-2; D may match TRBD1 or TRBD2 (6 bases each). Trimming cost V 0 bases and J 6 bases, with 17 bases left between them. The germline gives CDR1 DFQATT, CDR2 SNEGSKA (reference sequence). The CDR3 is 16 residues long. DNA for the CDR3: TGCAGTGCTAGAGATCGAAGGGGGGAATGGGCCGGGGAGCTGTTTTTT. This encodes CSARDRRGEWAGELFF.

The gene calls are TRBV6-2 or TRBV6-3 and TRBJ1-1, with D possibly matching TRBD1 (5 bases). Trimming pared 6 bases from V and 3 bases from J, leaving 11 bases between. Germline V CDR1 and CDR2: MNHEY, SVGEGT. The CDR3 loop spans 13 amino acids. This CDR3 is CASRRTGDTEAFF. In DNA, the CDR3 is TGTGCCAGCAGACGCACGGGGGACACTGAAGCTTTCTTT.

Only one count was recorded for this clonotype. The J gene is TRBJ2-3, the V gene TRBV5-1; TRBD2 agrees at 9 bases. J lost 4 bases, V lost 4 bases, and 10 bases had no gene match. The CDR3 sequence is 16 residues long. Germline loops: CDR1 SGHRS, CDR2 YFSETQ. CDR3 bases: TGCGCCAGCAGCCTCCGGCCTAGCGGGGACCCAGATACGCAGTATTTT. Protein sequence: CASSLRPSGDPDTQYF.

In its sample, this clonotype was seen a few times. CDR3 sequence: CAWSVQGTYGYTF. For the CDR3, the DNA is TGTGCCTGGAGTGTACAGGGGACGTATGGCTACACCTTC. The rearrangement joins TRBV30 to TRBJ1-2, with 7 bases aligning to TRBD1. The ends lost 0 bases at V and 5 bases at J; junction bases unmatched: 3. The CDR3 has 13 residues. Germline V gene lookup returns CDR1 GTSNPN and CDR2 SVGIG (reference sequence).